This T cell receptor (beta chain) comes out of a study of a mutant IDH1 vaccine in newly diagnosed glioma. About the research overall: Vaccination began 4-6 weeks post radiotherapy alone, or with temozolomide cycles.

The time point denotes: week 23, last vaccination. Topical imiquimod was applied with each vaccine dose, which held 300 ug of mutant IDH1 20-mer peptide. On this clone itself: Its specificity is unknown.

Profiling relied on immunoSEQ multiplex PCR, and the TCRdb table lists in-frame clones only, not all of them. The profile shows 40,000 to 45,000 clones, roughly 80% of them singletons. CDR1 MNHNS and CDR2 SASEGT come from the germline V gene. V was pared by 4 bases and J by 1 base, with 3 bases between. The CDR3 is 12 amino acids. The sequences come from PBMCs, collected from a glioma patient whose treatment included an IDH1 peptide vaccine. The chain carries TRBV6-1 and TRBJ2-3; no clear D. This clonotype originated in a man in his forties or fifties with glioma. CDR3 protein: CASSGGTDTQYF. Written as DNA, the CDR3 is TGTGCCAGCAGTGGAGGCACAGATACGCAGTATTTT.